These 27 T cell receptor beta chains share one sample of origin, sequenced in a study of Graves' ophthalmopathy and Graves' hyperthyroidism. Amplification targeted the TCR beta CDR3 regions, with RNA transcripts as the source material. HTBI primers primed a first-round RT-PCR, and a second-round multiplex PCR followed. TCRdb reprocessed the multiplex PCR reads with MiXCR, giving one entry per CDR3 protein. The sample holds under 350,000 distinct CDR3 sequences, roughly a sixth seen once. The sequencing sample was made of peripheral blood. Source of these receptors: an adult man with Graves' ophthalmopathy.

The sample holds many counts of this clonotype. The J gene is TRBJ2-7, the V gene TRBV20-1; D not certain. V dropped 1 base and J dropped 2 bases, with 6 bases sitting between them. Germline V lookup: CDR1 DFQATT, CDR2 SNEGSKA (reference sequence). This CDR3 region has 12 residues. CDR3 coding DNA: TGCAGTGCTAGAGGCGATACCTACGAGCAGTACTTC. This translates into CSARGDTYEQYF.

This clonotype was detected many times. This sequence joins TRBV10-3 and TRBJ2-2, with D perhaps TRBD1 (7 bases). V shed 9 bases and J shed 0 bases, with 14 bases lying between them. The CDR3 length is 15 residues. Germline loops: CDR1 ENHRY, CDR2 SYGVKD. The CDR3 coding sequence is TGTGCCATTAGGCGGGACAGAGCGAACACCGGGGAGCTGTTTTTT. It specifies CAIRRDRANTGELFF.

This clonotype was seen a handful of times. V and J are TRBV6-1 and TRBJ2-5; TRBD2 aligns across 13 bases. The CDR3 covers 14 residues. The germline CDR1 and CDR2 sequences are MNHNS and SASEGT. V lost 10 bases and J lost 7; bases outside the gene matches: 9. Here the CDR3 reads CATLRTSGSLTQYF. In nucleotides, the CDR3 is TGTGCCACCCTGCGGACTAGCGGGAGCTTGACCCAGTACTTC.

This clonotype was counted a few times. This chain connects TRBV7-2 to TRBJ1-1, with 10 bases fitting TRBD1. Per the germline V gene, CDR1 is SGHTA and CDR2 is FQGNSA. There are 15 residues in the CDR3. V lost 5 bases to trimming and J lost 6 bases; unmatched junction nucleotides: 9. The CDR3: CASSVEWTGGSEAFF. In DNA, the CDR3 is TGTGCCAGCAGCGTTGAGTGGACAGGGGGGTCTGAAGCTTTCTTT.

This clonotype was observed many times. J is TRBJ1-2 and V is TRBV6-5; weak D call: TRBD1 (6 bases). The V and J ends lost 6 bases and 7 bases respectively, with 12 bases between them. This CDR3 is 12 amino acids long. Looked up from germline, CDR1 is MNHEY and CDR2 is SVGAGI. The CDR3 DNA sequence: TGTGCCAGCAGCGGCGGGACAATTGGCTACACCTTC. Translation gives CASSGGTIGYTF.

A note on this clonotype: A much larger clone differs by one base, so this may be a read error. The chain carries TRBV28 and TRBJ2-5; D not certain. The CDR3 runs to 15 residues. The germline CDR1 and CDR2 sequences are MDHEN and SYDVKM. The CDR3 sequence: CSSFGPYYEEETQYF. The CDR3 bases are TGTTCCAGCTTCGGACCCTACTACGAGGAAGAGACCCAGTACTTC.

Of note for this clonotype: This may be a read error: a much more frequent sequence differs by one nucleotide. The CDR3: CAWEPTGGTEALF. The DNA for the CDR3 is TGTGCCTGGGAACCGACAGGGGGCACTGAAGCTCTCTTT. The V gene is TRBV30, the J gene TRBJ1-1, with 10 nucleotides matching TRBD1. The CDR3 sequence is 13 residues long. Germline-derived CDR1 and CDR2 are GTSNPN and SVGIG (reference sequence).

This clonotype has at least ten counts. The rearrangement links TRBV11-2 to TRBJ1-1, with 9 bases matching TRBD1. V dropped 4 bases and J dropped 4; count of bases not matched to a gene: 10. CDR1 is SGHAT and CDR2 is FQNNGV in the germline V gene. The CDR3 sequence is 16 residues long. The CDR3 reads CASSYLAGTGSTEAFF. CDR3 nucleotides: TGTGCCAGCAGCTACCTTGCCGGGACAGGGAGCACTGAAGCTTTCTTT.

This clonotype occurred many times. The J gene is TRBJ2-5, the V gene TRBV20-1, with 10 bases fitting TRBD2. CDR1 and CDR2 (germline): DFQATT, SNEGSKA (reference sequence). The V and J ends lost 1 base and 5 bases, in that order; junction bases with no gene match: 10. The CDR3 runs to 16 residues. CDR3 sequence: CSARAPPAGGRETQYF. The CDR3, as DNA: TGCAGTGCTAGAGCACCCCCAGCGGGAGGGCGTGAGACCCAGTACTTC.

This clonotype was counted at least ten times. The CDR3 is CASSQQGRTDEQYF. The CDR3, as DNA: TGTGCCAGCTCCCAACAGGGACGGACGGACGAGCAGTACTTC. The chain has TRBV18 and TRBJ2-7, with D tentatively TRBD1 (6 bases). The V gene's germline CDR1 is KGHSH and CDR2 LQKENI. Trimming pared 6 bases from V and 5 bases from J, leaving 17 bases between. This CDR3 is 14 amino acids long.

This chain connects TRBV19 to TRBJ2-7; D is possibly TRBD1 (5 bases). V shed 2 bases and J shed 1 base, with 9 bases lying between them. This CDR3 region has 14 residues. Per germline, CDR1 LNHDA and CDR2 SQIVND (reference sequence). In DNA form, the CDR3 reads TGTGCCAGTAGTATACAGGGATCATCCTACGAGCAGTACTTC. Translated: CASSIQGSSYEQYF.

This clonotype was seen many times. The chain links TRBV19 to TRBJ1-2; TRBD1 matches at 8 bases. Trimming removed 7 bases from V and 5 bases from J; junction bases left unmatched: 18. CDR3 length equals 17 residues. Germline-derived CDR1 and CDR2 are LNHDA and SQIVND (reference sequence). The CDR3 here is CASTNPPGSDRGYGYTF. CDR3 DNA sequence: TGTGCCAGTACCAATCCCCCGGGAAGCGACAGGGGTTATGGCTACACCTTC. The full variable domain, rest sourced from reference TRBV19 and TRBJ1-2, is DGGITQSPKYLFRKEGQNVTLSCEQNLNHDAMYWYRQDPGQGLRLIYYSQIVNDFQKGDIAEGYSVSREKKESFPLTVTSAQKNPTAFYLCASTNPPGSDRGYGYTFGSGTRLTVV.

This clonotype came up many times. The V call is TRBV2, the J call TRBJ1-1, with no clear D. The CDR3 is made up of 12 amino acids. Germline lookup yields CDR1 SNHLY and CDR2 FYNNEI. V was cut by 2 bases and J by 4 bases, with 5 bases left in between. The CDR3 loop is CASSEYTTEAFF. CDR3 nucleotides: TGTGCCAGCAGTGAATATACCACTGAAGCTTTCTTT.

In its sample, this clonotype was seen many times. This chain connects TRBV30 to TRBJ1-1; 8 nucleotides align to TRBD1. V lost 3 bases to trimming and J lost 4 bases; unmatched junction nucleotides: 7. Germline V gene data show CDR1 as GTSNPN and CDR2 as SVGIG (reference sequence). The CDR3 sequence is 14 residues long. This CDR3 reads CAWRTSTGVTEAFF. The CDR3 DNA follows: TGTGCCTGGAGGACCTCGACAGGGGTCACTGAAGCTTTCTTT.

Many counts were recorded for this clonotype. This chain joins TRBV6-1 and TRBJ1-1; D remains unclear. Germline V lookup: CDR1 MNHNS, CDR2 SASEGT. Trimming took 4 bases from V and 1 from J, leaving 10 bases between them. This CDR3 region has 14 residues. The CDR3 DNA sequence: TGTGCCAGCAGTGTTTACAGTCAGAACACTGAAGCTTTCTTT. Translation: CASSVYSQNTEAFF.

This clonotype was recorded many times. V and J are TRBV7-2 and TRBJ2-2; TRBD2 aligns across 14 bases. The CDR3 length is 19 residues. CDR1 and CDR2 (germline): SGHTA, FQGNSA. V gave up 5 bases and J gave up 4 bases; unmatched junction bases: 12. The CDR3 reads CASSRGLAGGIQRTGELFF. CDR3 DNA: TGTGCCAGCAGCCGAGGACTAGCGGGAGGTATCCAACGCACCGGGGAGCTGTTTTTT.

This chain connects TRBV20-1 to TRBJ2-7; D is ambiguous. V shed 3 bases and J shed 0 bases, with 15 bases lying between them. The CDR3 contains 15 residues. From germline, CDR1 is DFQATT and CDR2 SNEGSKA (reference sequence). CDR3 in DNA: TGCAGTGCTAGCTTCGATTACGAACTCTCCTACGAGCAGTACTTC. It codes for CSASFDYELSYEQYF.

This clonotype was seen a handful of times. A much larger clone lies a single base off, so this may be a read error. The gene calls are TRBV4-1 and TRBJ2-7; TRBD1 might be the D (6 bases). The CDR3 loop spans 15 amino acids. The germline V gene has CDR1 MGHRA and CDR2 YSYEKL. The CDR3 coding sequence is TGCGTCAGCAGCCGTGCCAGGGGCGGGCAATACGAGCAGTACTTC. Its protein is CVSSRARGGQYEQYF.

This clonotype was seen many times. The chain uses TRBV29-1 and TRBJ1-1; 9 bases line up with TRBD1. With 6 bases clipped from V and 11 bases from J, the junction kept 13 bases outside the gene matches. The CDR3 is 13 residues long. The V gene's germline CDR1 is SQVTM and CDR2 ANQGSEA. CDR3 in amino acids: CSVTTYRGLWAFF. CDR3 sequence (DNA): TGCAGCGTCACTACCTACAGGGGGCTATGGGCTTTCTTT.

This clonotype has only a few counts. Here the CDR3 DNA reads TGTGCCAGCAGCTTACGGCCTAGCGGGGGGGCCGGGGAGACCCAGTACTTC. Protein sequence: CASSLRPSGGAGETQYF. The chain links TRBV11-2 to TRBJ2-5; TRBD2 matches 12 bases. The CDR3 covers 17 residues. V shed 2 bases, J shed 5 bases, and the junction held 9 bases outside the gene matches. Germline V gene data show CDR1 as SGHAT and CDR2 as FQNNGV.

This clonotype was picked up many times. The CDR3 DNA reads as TGTGCCGGAAGGGCGACGGTGAACACTGAAGCTTTCTTT. This translates into CAGRATVNTEAFF. The V call is TRBV30, the J call TRBJ1-1; D remains unclear. The ends were cut back, 8 bases at V and 0 bases at J, with 13 bases in the middle. Looked up from germline, CDR1 is GTSNPN and CDR2 is SVGIG (reference sequence). CDR3 length: 13 amino acids.

Many counts were recorded for this clonotype. This sequence joins TRBV20-1 and TRBJ2-5, with D possibly TRBD2 on 5 matching bases. V lost 6 bases and J lost 1, with 12 bases in between. This CDR3 comprises 13 residues. The germline gives CDR1 DFQATT, CDR2 SNEGSKA (reference sequence). CDR3 coding DNA: TGCAGTGCGGAACGGGGAATCCAAGAGACCCAGTACTTC. This gives the protein CSAERGIQETQYF.

Many counts were recorded for this clonotype. The rearrangement joins TRBV25-1 to TRBJ2-7; D may be TRBD1 (6 bases). The CDR3 sequence is 15 residues long. Germline CDR1 is MGHDK and CDR2 is SYGVNS. V shed 2 bases and J shed 1 base, with 12 bases lying between them. Written as DNA, the CDR3 is TGTGCCAGCAGTGAACCGCAGGGACAATCCTACGAGCAGTACTTC. Amino acid sequence: CASSEPQGQSYEQYF.

This chain links TRBV28 with TRBJ1-2, with D unresolved. The CDR3 is 13 residues long. The V end was cut by 2 bases, the J end by 3 bases, with 7 bases between. Germline-derived CDR1 and CDR2 are MDHEN and SYDVKM. CDR3 in amino acids: CASSLTPYYGYTF. CDR3 nucleotides: TGTGCCAGCAGTTTAACCCCCTACTATGGCTACACCTTC.

This clonotype was detected many times. The chain combines TRBV5-1 with TRBJ1-6; TRBD1 is a possible D gene (6 bases). V was shortened by 0 bases and J by 9 bases, with 10 bases between the two germline ends. This CDR3 is 14 amino acids long. Germline V gene sequence: CDR1 SGHRS, CDR2 YFSETQ. DNA for the CDR3: TGCGCCAGCAGCTTGGGGGACAAAAGTTCACCCCTCCACTTT. This sequence encodes CASSLGDKSSPLHF.

In this sample, this clonotype turned up many times. The V gene is TRBV4-1, the J gene TRBJ2-7; D unclear. Germline-derived CDR1 and CDR2 are MGHRA and YSYEKL. The CDR3 has 11 amino acids. V was clipped by 1 base and J by 7 bases, with 5 bases between them. The CDR3 region is CASSQGVEQYF. The CDR3, as DNA: TGCGCCAGCAGCCAAGGGGTTGAGCAGTACTTC.

Ten or more counts support this clonotype. V and J are TRBV6-1 and TRBJ1-6; the D is unclear. The CDR3 spans 15 residues. Germline CDR1 is MNHNS and CDR2 is SASEGT. V lost 2 bases and J 8 bases, leaving 13 bases between the germline ends. The CDR3 reads CASSEMNGIHSPLHF. CDR3 in DNA: TGTGCCAGCAGTGAAATGAATGGGATACATTCACCCCTCCACTTT.